A selection of T cell receptor beta chains follows, all from one sample in a study of post-analysis software for immune sequencing data. Using its own MiXCR run on the PCR reads, TCRdb lists one record per CDR3 protein. The table includes hundreds of thousands of distinct CDR3 sequences, approximately 50% detected once. The sequenced sample consisted of blood. These receptors were taken from a girl between 10 and 17 years old with multiple sclerosis. Each CDR3 is given with its conserved first and last residue. D genes are given only for firm matches. Some rows have no size entry. The others give once, few or many, or a class for an expanded clone.

CDR3aa: CASSFRDPNTEAFF; CDR3nt: TGTGCCAGCAGCTTCAGGGACCCGAACACTGAAGCTTTCTTT; j_gene: TRBJ1-1; d_gene: -; v_gene: TRBV7-9; abundance: few
CDR3aa: CASNVPGGLAKNIQYF; CDR3nt: TGTGCCAGCAATGTCCCAGGCGGGCTAGCCAAAAACATTCAGTACTTC; j_gene: TRBJ2-4; d_gene: -; v_gene: TRBV21-1; abundance: few
CDR3aa: CASSLGGSTGYEQYF; CDR3nt: TGTGCCAGCAGTCTTGGCGGATCAACAGGGTACGAGCAGTACTTC; j_gene: TRBJ2-7; d_gene: -; v_gene: TRBV12-3/TRBV12-4; abundance: -
CDR3aa: CASSLVAGQGIRIQYF; CDR3nt: TGTGCCAGCAGCTTAGTTGCCGGACAGGGAATAAGGATTCAGTACTTC; j_gene: TRBJ2-4; d_gene: TRBD1; v_gene: TRBV7-2; abundance: few
CDR3aa: CASSPPNYGYTF; CDR3nt: TGTGCCAGCAGCCCCCCTAACTATGGCTACACCTTC; j_gene: TRBJ1-2; d_gene: -; v_gene: TRBV12-3/TRBV12-4; abundance: -
CDR3aa: CSVGGLVVGTQYF; CDR3nt: TGCAGCGTTGGAGGATTGGTAGTAGGGACCCAGTACTTC; j_gene: TRBJ2-5; d_gene: -; v_gene: TRBV29-1; abundance: few
CDR3aa: CATSRDSPGGRYEQYF; CDR3nt: TGTGCCACCAGCAGAGACTCCCCAGGGGGCCGATACGAGCAGTACTTC; j_gene: TRBJ2-7; d_gene: TRBD1; v_gene: TRBV15; abundance: few
CDR3aa: CSASFSGGRYEQYF; CDR3nt: TGCAGTGCTAGTTTTAGCGGGGGCAGGTACGAGCAGTACTTC; j_gene: TRBJ2-7; d_gene: TRBD2; v_gene: TRBV20-1; abundance: -
CDR3aa: CSSSGGVNEKLFF; CDR3nt: TGCAGCTCCTCTGGGGGGGTTAATGAAAAACTGTTTTTT; j_gene: TRBJ1-4; d_gene: -; v_gene: TRBV29-1; abundance: -
CDR3aa: CASRSDGINQPQHF; CDR3nt: TGTGCCAGCAGATCGGACGGGATAAATCAGCCCCAGCATTTT; j_gene: TRBJ1-5; d_gene: -; v_gene: TRBV7-9; abundance: few
CDR3aa: CASSRREVLNYGYTF; CDR3nt: TGTGCCAGCAGCCGAAGAGAGGTACTTAACTATGGCTACACCTTC; j_gene: TRBJ1-2; d_gene: -; v_gene: TRBV5-5; abundance: -
CDR3aa: CASMRGGDVVYEQYF; CDR3nt: TGTGCCAGCATGCGCGGGGGAGACGTAGTCTACGAGCAGTACTTC; j_gene: TRBJ2-7; d_gene: TRBD2; v_gene: TRBV12-3/TRBV12-4; abundance: few
CDR3aa: CASSPRPDSGANVLTF; CDR3nt: TGTGCCAGCAGCCCCCGACCGGACTCTGGGGCCAACGTCCTGACTTTC; j_gene: TRBJ2-6; d_gene: -; v_gene: TRBV9; abundance: few
CDR3aa: CASSPVPRGGELFF; CDR3nt: TGTGCCAGCAGCCCCGTCCCCCGCGGCGGGGAGCTGTTTTTT; j_gene: TRBJ2-2; d_gene: -; v_gene: TRBV7-3; abundance: -
CDR3aa: CASSYRATFGAYNEQFF; CDR3nt: TGTGCCAGCAGTTACCGCGCTACGTTCGGAGCCTACAATGAGCAGTTCTTC; j_gene: TRBJ2-1; d_gene: -; v_gene: TRBV6-5; abundance: few
CDR3aa: CASGAGVWSYEQYF; CDR3nt: TGTGCCAGCGGAGCGGGAGTCTGGTCCTACGAGCAGTACTTC; j_gene: TRBJ2-7; d_gene: TRBD2; v_gene: TRBV12-3/TRBV12-4; abundance: once
CDR3aa: CASSSGGGTDEQFF; CDR3nt: TGTGCCAGCAGTTCTGGAGGGGGAACGGATGAGCAGTTCTTC; j_gene: TRBJ2-1; d_gene: -; v_gene: TRBV27; abundance: -
CDR3aa: CASSLSLGTGVSTDTQYF; CDR3nt: TGCGCCAGCAGCTTAAGTCTCGGGACAGGGGTATCCACAGATACGCAGTATTTT; j_gene: TRBJ2-3; d_gene: TRBD1; v_gene: TRBV5-1; abundance: -
CDR3aa: CASSPRTGAASGYTF; CDR3nt: TGTGCCAGCAGTCCAAGGACAGGGGCCGCTTCGGGCTACACCTTC; j_gene: TRBJ1-2; d_gene: TRBD1; v_gene: TRBV12-3/TRBV12-4; abundance: -
CDR3aa: CASSVVPSGRATYNEQFF; CDR3nt: TGTGCCAGCAGCGTAGTGCCTAGCGGGAGGGCTACCTACAATGAGCAGTTCTTC; j_gene: TRBJ2-1; d_gene: TRBD2; v_gene: TRBV9; abundance: -